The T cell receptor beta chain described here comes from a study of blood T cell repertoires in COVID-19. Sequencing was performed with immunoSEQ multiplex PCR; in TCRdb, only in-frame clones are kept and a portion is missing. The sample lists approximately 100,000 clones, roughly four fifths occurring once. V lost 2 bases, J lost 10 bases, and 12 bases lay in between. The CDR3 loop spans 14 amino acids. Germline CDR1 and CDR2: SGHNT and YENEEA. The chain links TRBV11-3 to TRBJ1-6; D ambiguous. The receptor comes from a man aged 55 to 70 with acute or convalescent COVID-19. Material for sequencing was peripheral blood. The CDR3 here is CASSLTLSGSPLHF. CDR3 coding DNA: TGTGCCAGCAGCTTAACCCTATCAGGCTCACCCCTCCACTTT.